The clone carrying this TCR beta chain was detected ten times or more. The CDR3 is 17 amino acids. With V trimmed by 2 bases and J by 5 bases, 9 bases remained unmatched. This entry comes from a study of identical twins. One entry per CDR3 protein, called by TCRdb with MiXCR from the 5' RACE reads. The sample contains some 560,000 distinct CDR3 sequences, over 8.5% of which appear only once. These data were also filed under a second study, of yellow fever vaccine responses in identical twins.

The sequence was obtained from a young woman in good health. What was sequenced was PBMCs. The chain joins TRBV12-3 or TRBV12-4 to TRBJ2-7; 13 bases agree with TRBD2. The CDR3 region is CASSLSAGLAGEDEQYF. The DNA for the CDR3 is TGTGCCAGCAGTTTATCCGCCGGACTAGCGGGAGAGGACGAGCAGTACTTC.